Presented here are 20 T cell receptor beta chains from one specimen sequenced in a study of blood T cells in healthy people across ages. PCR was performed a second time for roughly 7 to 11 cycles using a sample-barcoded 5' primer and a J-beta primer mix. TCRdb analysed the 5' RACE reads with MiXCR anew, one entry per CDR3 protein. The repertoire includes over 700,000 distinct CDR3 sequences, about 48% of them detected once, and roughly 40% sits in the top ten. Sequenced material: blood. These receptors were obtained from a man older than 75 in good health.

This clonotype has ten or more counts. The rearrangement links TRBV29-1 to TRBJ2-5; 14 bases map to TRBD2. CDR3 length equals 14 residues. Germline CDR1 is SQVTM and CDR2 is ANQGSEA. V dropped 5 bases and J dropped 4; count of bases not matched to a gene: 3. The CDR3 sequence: CSVRLAGGRETQYF. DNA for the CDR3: TGCAGCGTTCGACTAGCGGGAGGGCGAGAGACCCAGTACTTC.

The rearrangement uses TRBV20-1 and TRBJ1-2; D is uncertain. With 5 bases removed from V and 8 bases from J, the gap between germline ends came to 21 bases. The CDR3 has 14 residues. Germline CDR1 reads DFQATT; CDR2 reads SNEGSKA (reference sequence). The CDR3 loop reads CSAVGEKRVGGYTF. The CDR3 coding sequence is TGCAGTGCTGTTGGTGAAAAAAGGGTAGGAGGCTACACCTTC.

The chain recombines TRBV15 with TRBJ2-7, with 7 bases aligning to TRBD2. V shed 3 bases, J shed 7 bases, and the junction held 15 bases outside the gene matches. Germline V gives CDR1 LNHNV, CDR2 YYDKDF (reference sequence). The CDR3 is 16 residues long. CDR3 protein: CATSRSLGEGDNEQYF. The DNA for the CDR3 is TGTGCCACCAGCAGGAGTTTGGGGGAGGGAGACAATGAGCAGTACTTC.

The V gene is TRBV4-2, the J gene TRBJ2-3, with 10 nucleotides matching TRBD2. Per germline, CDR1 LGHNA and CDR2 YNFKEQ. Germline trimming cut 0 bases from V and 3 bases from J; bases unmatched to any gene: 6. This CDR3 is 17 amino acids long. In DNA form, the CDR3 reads TGTGCCAGCAGCCAAGATCCTAGCGGGAGTGGGACAGATACGCAGTATTTT. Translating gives CASSQDPSGSGTDTQYF.

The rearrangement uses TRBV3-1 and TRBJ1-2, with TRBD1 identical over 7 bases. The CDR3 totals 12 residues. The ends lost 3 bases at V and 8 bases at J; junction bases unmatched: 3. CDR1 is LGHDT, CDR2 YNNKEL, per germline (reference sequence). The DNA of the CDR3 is TGTGCCAGCAGCCACAGGACAGGAGGCTACACCTTC. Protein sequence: CASSHRTGGYTF.

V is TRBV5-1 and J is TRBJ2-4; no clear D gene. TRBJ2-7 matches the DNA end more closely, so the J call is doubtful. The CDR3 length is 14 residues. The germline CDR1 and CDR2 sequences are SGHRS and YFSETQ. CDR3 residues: CASSSMSATYEQYF. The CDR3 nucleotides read TGCGCCAGCAGCTCCATGAGCGCCACCTACGAGCAGTACTTC.

The CDR3, as DNA: TGTGCCATCAGTGAACAGGGCCAAGAGACCCAGTACTTC. It is translated as CAISEQGQETQYF. The V call is TRBV10-3, the J call TRBJ2-5; D possibly corresponds to TRBD1 (6 bases). The germline CDR1 and CDR2 sequences are ENHRY and SYGVKD. The V and J ends lost 3 bases and 1 base respectively, with 6 bases between them. The CDR3 has 13 residues.

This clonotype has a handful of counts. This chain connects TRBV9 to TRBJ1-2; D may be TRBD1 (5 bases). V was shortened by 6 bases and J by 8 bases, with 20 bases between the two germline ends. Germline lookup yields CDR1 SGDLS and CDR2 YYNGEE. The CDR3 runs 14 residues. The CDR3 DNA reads TGTGCCAGCACCCTCCTAGCAGCCCAGGGAGGCTACACCTTC. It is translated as CASTLLAAQGGYTF.

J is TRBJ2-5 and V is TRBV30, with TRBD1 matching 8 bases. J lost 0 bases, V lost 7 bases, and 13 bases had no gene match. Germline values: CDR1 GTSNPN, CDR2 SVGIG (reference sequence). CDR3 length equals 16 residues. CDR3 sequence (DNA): TGTGCCTTCGGACAGGGTGGGCCTTTGTACCAAGAGACCCAGTACTTC. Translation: CAFGQGGPLYQETQYF.

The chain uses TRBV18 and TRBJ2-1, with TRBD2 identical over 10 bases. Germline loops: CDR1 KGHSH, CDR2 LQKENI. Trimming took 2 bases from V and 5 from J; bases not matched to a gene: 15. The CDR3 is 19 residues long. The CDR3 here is CASSPKTSGWRTAHNEQFF. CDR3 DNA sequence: TGTGCCAGCTCACCAAAGACTAGCGGGTGGAGGACGGCGCACAATGAGCAGTTCTTC.

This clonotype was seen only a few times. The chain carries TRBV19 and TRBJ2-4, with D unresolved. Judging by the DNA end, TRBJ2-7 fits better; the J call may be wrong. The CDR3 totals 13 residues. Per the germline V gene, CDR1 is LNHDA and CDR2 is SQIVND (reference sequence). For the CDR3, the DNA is TGTGCCAGTAGTTCGACCTCGGCCCACGAGCAGTACTTC. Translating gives CASSSTSAHEQYF.

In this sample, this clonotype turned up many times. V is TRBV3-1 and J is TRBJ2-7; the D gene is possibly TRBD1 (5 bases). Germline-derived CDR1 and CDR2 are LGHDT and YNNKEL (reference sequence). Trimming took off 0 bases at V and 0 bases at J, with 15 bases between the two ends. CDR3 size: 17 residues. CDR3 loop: CASSQEGQGATSYEQYF. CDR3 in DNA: TGTGCCAGCAGCCAAGAGGGGCAAGGGGCCACCTCCTACGAGCAGTACTTC.

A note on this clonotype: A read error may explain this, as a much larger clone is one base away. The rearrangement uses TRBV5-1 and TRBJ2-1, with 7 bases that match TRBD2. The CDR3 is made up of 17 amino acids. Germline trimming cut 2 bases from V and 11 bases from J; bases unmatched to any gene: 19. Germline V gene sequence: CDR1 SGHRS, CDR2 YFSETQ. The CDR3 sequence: CASSFLPPSGGGNKQFF. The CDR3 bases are TGCGCCAGCAGCTTTCTCCCCCCTAGCGGCGGAGGGAATAAGCAGTTCTTC.

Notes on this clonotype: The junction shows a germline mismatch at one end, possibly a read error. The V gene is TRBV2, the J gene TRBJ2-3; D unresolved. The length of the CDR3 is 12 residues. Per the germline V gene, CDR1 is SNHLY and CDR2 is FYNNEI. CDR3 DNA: TGTGCCAGCAGCGAAGAGCACAGAGACGCGTATTTT. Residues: CASSEEHRDAYF.

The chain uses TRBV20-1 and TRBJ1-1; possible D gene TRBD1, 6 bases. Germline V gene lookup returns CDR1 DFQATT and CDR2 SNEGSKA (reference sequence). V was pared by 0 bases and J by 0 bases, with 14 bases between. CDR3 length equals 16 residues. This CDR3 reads CSAREGGGRMNTEAFF. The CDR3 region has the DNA TGCAGTGCTAGAGAGGGGGGCGGAAGAATGAACACTGAAGCTTTCTTT.

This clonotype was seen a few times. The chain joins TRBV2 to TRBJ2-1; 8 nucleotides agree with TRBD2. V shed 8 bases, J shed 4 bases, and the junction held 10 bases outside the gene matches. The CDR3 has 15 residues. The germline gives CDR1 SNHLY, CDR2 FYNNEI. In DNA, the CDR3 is TGTGCCAGCGGACGGGCCAGCGGGAGTTACAATGAGCAGTTCTTC. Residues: CASGRASGSYNEQFF.

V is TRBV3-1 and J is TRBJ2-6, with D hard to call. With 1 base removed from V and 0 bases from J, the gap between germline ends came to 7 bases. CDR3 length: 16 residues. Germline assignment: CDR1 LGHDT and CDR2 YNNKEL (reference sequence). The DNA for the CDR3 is TGTGCCAGCAGCCAAGGATTAATCTCTGGGGCCAACGTCCTGACTTTC. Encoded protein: CASSQGLISGANVLTF.

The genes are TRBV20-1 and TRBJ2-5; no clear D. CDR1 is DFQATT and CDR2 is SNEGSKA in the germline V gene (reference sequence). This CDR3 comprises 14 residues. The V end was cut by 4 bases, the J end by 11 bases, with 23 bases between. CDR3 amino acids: CSATQTDSYNEQYF. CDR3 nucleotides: TGCAGTGCTACTCAGACGGATTCCTACAATGAGCAGTACTTC.

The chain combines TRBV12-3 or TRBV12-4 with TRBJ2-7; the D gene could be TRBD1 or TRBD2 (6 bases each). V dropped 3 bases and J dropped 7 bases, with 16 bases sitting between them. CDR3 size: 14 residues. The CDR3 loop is CASSFVAEGGEQYF. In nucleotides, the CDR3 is TGTGCCAGCAGTTTTGTAGCGGAAGGGGGTGAGCAGTACTTC.

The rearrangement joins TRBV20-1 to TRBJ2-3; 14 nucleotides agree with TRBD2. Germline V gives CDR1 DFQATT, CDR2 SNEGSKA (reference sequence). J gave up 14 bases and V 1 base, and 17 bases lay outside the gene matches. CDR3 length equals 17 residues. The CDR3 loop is CSARALKTSGRGRYAYF. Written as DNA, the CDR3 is TGCAGTGCTAGAGCCCTGAAGACTAGCGGGAGGGGCAGATACGCGTATTTT.